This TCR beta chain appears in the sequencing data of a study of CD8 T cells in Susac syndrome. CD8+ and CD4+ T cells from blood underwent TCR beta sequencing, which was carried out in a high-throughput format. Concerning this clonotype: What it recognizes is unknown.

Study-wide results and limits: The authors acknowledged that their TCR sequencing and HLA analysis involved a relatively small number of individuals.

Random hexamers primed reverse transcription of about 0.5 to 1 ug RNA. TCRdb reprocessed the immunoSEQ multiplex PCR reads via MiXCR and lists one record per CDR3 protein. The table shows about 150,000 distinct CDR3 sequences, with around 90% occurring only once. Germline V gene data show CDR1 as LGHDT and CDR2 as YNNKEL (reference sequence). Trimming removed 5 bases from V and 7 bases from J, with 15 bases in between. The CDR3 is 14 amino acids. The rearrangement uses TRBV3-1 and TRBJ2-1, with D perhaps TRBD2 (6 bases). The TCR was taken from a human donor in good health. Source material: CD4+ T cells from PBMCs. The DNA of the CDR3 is TGTGCCAGCAGCGGAGGGAACGGGCCTAATGAGCAGTTCTTC. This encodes CASSGGNGPNEQFF.